This TCR beta chain was recovered during a study of long-term antiretroviral therapy in people with HIV (dated by TCRdb to between 2021 and 2024). Study-wide context: The earliest samples were collected approximately a decade before the 2015 WHO recommendation for immediate ART, a period when ART was typically delayed until CD4 counts fell. This retrospective serial study examined whether starting ART and sustained HIV suppression were associated with changes in the composition and diversity of the TRB repertoire in peripheral blood. A total of around 200 cryopreserved PBMC samples were contributed to the cohort by 30 adults with confirmed HIV infection, with samples collected serially over a mean of around 6 years (range 1-12). About 35% of the 30 participants with HIV were female. No cross-contamination during QIAcube processing was shown when test extractions of a monoclonal T-cell line were performed alongside about 30 polyclonal samples.

The immunoSEQ hsTCRB v3.0 assay was used at survey level resolution to sequence the TRB variable region. TRB sequencing targeted a depth of about 40,000-55,000 T-cell genomes per sample. An Illumina MiSeq with a v3 150-cycle kit was used to sequence the pooled TRB libraries. Turning to the authors' computational methods: Repertoire analysis ran in R within a reproducible Nextflow workflow covering QC, data transformation and analysis. LymphoSeq2, an R package for AIRR-Seq data exploration, was used to implement custom analyses. Four samples that yielded fewer than 5000 total TRB sequences were excluded, so that approximately 170 HIV repertoires were analyzed. Among the 170 to 200 HIV repertoires that were kept, roughly 59 were collected before ART initiation and under 150 were collected after ART initiation. Repertoires were downsampled to 5000 TRB nucleotide sequences, with summary statistics averaged over 100 downsampling iterations. Only TRB sequences with CDR3 regions of at least seven amino acids were retained for analysis. Diversity was assessed using a clonality score derived from Shannon entropy and using the Gini coefficient. In the repertoire networks, any two of the top 5000 CDR3 amino acid sequences were linked whenever the two sequences differed by an edit distance of one. GLIPH2 predicted antigen specificity groups and MHC restriction for TRB CDR3 amino acid sequences. Known CMV, EBV, HIV or tissue antigen associations were flagged by matching CDR3 amino acid sequences against VDJdb and McPAS-TCR. Pre-ART, post-ART and control groups were compared with Wilcoxon signed-rank tests and Holm-Bonferroni correction. TCRdb limited this immuneACCESS table to in-frame rearrangements with V and J called. A share of clones is missing; checked studies link under half to unresolved V genes, and the rest is unexplained. That table supplies the V and J calls and clone size; D and trimming were determined from the DNA. The table for this sample lists about 30,000 clones; roughly 90% of them were counted only once. The ten largest account for approximately 0.93% of the sample.

To note about this clone: Its target antigen remains unknown. No base qualities exist here, and no much larger clone lies one base off it.

Inclusion was restricted to participants for whom at least one PBMC sample before ART initiation and at least two post-ART samples were available. Treatment was received in the United States of America by all participants with HIV. Before DNA extraction, cryopreserved samples of 1-10 million PBMC were thawed and then washed. At the time of the earliest PBMC sample, participants with HIV were aged between about 23 and 54 years. Each participant contributed PBMC samples from 1-4 timepoints before ART initiation and 2-8 timepoints after ART initiation, with a median of 7 samples. Serial HIV viral load, CD4+ T-cell count, ART history and demographic data were obtained for every participant. Using a Qiagen kit on a QIAcube, genomic DNA was extracted from unsorted PBMC, with samples processed in batches of 12. Beyond this particular receptor, the publication reports: Expanded TRB clones identified before ART initiation dominated the repertoire across all time points, though the dominance fluctuated and decreased in many PLHIV after ART. Samples dated from the mid-2000s to the late 2010s, and the ART regimens used may be less effective than current ones. Compared with controls, HIV repertoires had narrower CDR3 length ranges, and the network structure pointed to an antigen-experienced repertoire that shifted only slightly toward naive after ART. Since PBMC availability was limited, sequencing covered only the TCR beta chain, with no alpha chain pairing. Because pre-ART samples had limited cell numbers, profiling was done on unsorted PBMC rather than on sorted CD4+ and CD8+ T cells. ART initiation was associated with a significant increase in TRB diversity, but diversity stayed significantly below transplant donor controls even after long-term ART. Inferences about post-ART repertoire changes were limited because no data were available on ART adherence, viral resistance or therapy changes.

The CDR3, cysteine through phenylalanine, is 12 amino acids long. Only the CDR3 portion is preserved as DNA: 36 bases, with reading frame beginning at the first base. CDR1 and CDR2 are read off the germline V gene (reference sequence) as MNHEY and SMNVEV. The germline ends are 6 bases apart after V is trimmed by 6 bases and J by 1 base. This receptor was taken from a man aged 50 to 60 with HIV. This specimen was unsorted PBMCs, taken 2 years after starting antiretroviral therapy. The sequence is built from TRBV27 and TRBJ1-2; no D gene is confidently identified. The CDR3 reads CASRDFNYGYTF. The bases are TGTGCCAGCAGGGACTTTAACTATGGCTACACCTTC.